A selection of T cell receptor beta chains follows, all from one sample in a study of blood T cell repertoires in COVID-19. The repertoire was sequenced with immunoSEQ multiplex PCR; TCRdb's copy has only in-frame clones and lacks some. The sample holds about 99,000 clones; around four fifths are singletons and the top ten take about 12%. Material for sequencing was peripheral blood. These receptors all stem from a human donor in a cohort sampled during active COVID-19. Both conserved end residues are part of each CDR3. D genes are given only for firm matches. Size is stated for part of the rows, as once, few or many counts, or as a class when the clone is expanded.

CDR3 | DNA | D | V | size | length | J
CASSLEGTGGGYGYTF | TGCGCCAGCAGCTTGGAAGGGACAGGGGGCGGGTATGGCTACACCTTC | TRBD1 | TRBV5-1 | NA | 16 | TRBJ1-2
CASSAGQQSAGELFF | TGTGCCAGCAGCGCCGGCCAACAGAGTGCCGGGGAGCTGTTTTTT | NA | TRBV9 | NA | 15 | TRBJ2-2
CASSQTSGGTYNEQFF | TGTGCCAGCAGCCAGACTAGCGGGGGGACCTACAATGAGCAGTTCTTC | TRBD2 | TRBV3-1/TRBV3-2 | NA | 16 | TRBJ2-1
CASSLESGRTEAFF | TGTGCCAGCAGCTTAGAATCAGGGAGGACTGAAGCTTTCTTT | NA | TRBV7-2 | NA | 14 | TRBJ1-1
CASNRQGASFVLHF | TGTGCCAGCAACAGACAGGGGGCCTCCTTTGTCCTCCACTTT | TRBD1 | TRBV19 | NA | 14 | TRBJ1-6
CASSLLSSGGAGEQFF | TGCGCCAGCAGCTTGCTATCGAGCGGGGGGGCCGGGGAGCAGTTCTTC | TRBD2 | TRBV5-1 | few | 16 | TRBJ2-1
CAISSGQTTDTQYF | TGTGCCATCAGTTCGGGACAGACCACAGATACGCAGTATTTT | TRBD1 | TRBV10-3 | once | 14 | TRBJ2-3
CASSLGQNTGELFF | TGTGCCAGCAGCTTGGGACAGAACACCGGGGAGCTGTTTTTT | NA | TRBV7-3 | NA | 14 | TRBJ2-2
CASSPQPVDKGGKLFF | TGCGCCAGCAGCCCGCAACCGGTAGACAAAGGGGGAAAACTGTTTTTT | NA | TRBV5-1 | NA | 16 | TRBJ1-4
CASSLGSSYNSPLHF | TGTGCCAGCAGCTTGGGTAGCTCCTATAATTCACCCCTCCACTTT | NA | TRBV5-4 | few | 15 | TRBJ1-6
CASSALYEQYF | TGTGCCAGCAGTGCCCTTTACGAGCAGTACTTC | NA | TRBV2 | few | 11 | TRBJ2-7
CASSQGATDYTNEKLFF | TGTGCCAGCAGCCAAGGCGCCACCGATTACACTAATGAAAAACTGTTTTTT | NA | TRBV4-2 | once | 17 | TRBJ1-4
CASSLEGGQGGFGYTF | TGTGCCAGCAGCTTAGAGGGGGGACAGGGAGGGTTTGGCTACACCTTC | TRBD1 | TRBV7-2 | NA | 16 | TRBJ1-2
CATSDYGYTF | TGTGCCACCTCAGACTATGGCTACACCTTC | NA | TRBV6-5 | NA | 10 | TRBJ1-2
CASSQRQPTGGYTF | TGTGCCAGCAGCCAAAGGCAGCCGACGGGTGGCTACACCTTC | NA | TRBV3-1/TRBV3-2 | NA | 14 | TRBJ1-2
CASSSTGGAFNEQFF | TGTGCCAGCAGCTCGACAGGGGGCGCCTTCAATGAGCAGTTCTTC | TRBD1 | TRBV11-2 | NA | 15 | TRBJ2-1
CATSLGQGARTGELFF | TGTGCCACCAGCCTCGGACAGGGGGCGCGCACCGGGGAGCTGTTTTTT | TRBD1 | TRBV15 | once | 16 | TRBJ2-2
CASSGQGARVTGELFF | TGTGCCAGCAGTGGGCAGGGGGCGCGGGTCACCGGGGAGCTGTTTTTT | TRBD1 | TRBV2 | NA | 16 | TRBJ2-2
CASKGSGSSYNEQFF | TGTGCCAGCAAAGGTTCCGGGAGCTCCTACAATGAGCAGTTCTTC | NA | TRBV5-8 | NA | 15 | TRBJ2-1
CASRGTANQPQHF | TGTGCCAGCAGGGGGACAGCTAATCAGCCCCAGCATTTT | TRBD1 | TRBV6-5 | NA | 13 | TRBJ1-5
CASSYRAFSPLHF | TGTGCCAGCAGCTACAGGGCCTTCTCACCCCTCCACTTT | NA | TRBV11-1 | once | 13 | TRBJ1-6
CASSPLGSGGTDTQYF | TGTGCCAGCAGCCCCCTCGGTAGCGGGGGAACAGATACGCAGTATTTT | TRBD2 | TRBV5-5 | NA | 16 | TRBJ2-3
CASSLAGDRPIEAFF | TGCGCCAGCAGCTTGGCGGGGGACAGACCTATTGAAGCTTTCTTT | TRBD1 | TRBV5-1 | NA | 15 | TRBJ1-1
CATRTGTRGTPQHF | TGTGCCACCCGAACAGGAACCCGGGGGACGCCCCAGCATTTT | NA | TRBV27 | few | 14 | TRBJ1-5
CASSSDRGHWGYTF | TGTGCCAGCAGCTCCGACAGAGGACATTGGGGCTACACCTTC | NA | TRBV7-2 | NA | 14 | TRBJ1-2
CASRLTGDYFTNTEAFF | TGTGCCAGCAGGTTGACAGGGGATTATTTCACGAACACTGAAGCTTTCTTT | NA | TRBV21-1 | NA | 17 | TRBJ1-1
CASSPSGVGDTQYF | TGTGCCAGCAGCCCTAGCGGGGTGGGAGATACGCAGTATTTT | TRBD2 | TRBV2 | NA | 14 | TRBJ2-3
CASSSGLAGPQETQYF | TGTGCCAGCAGCTCGGGACTAGCGGGGCCCCAAGAGACCCAGTACTTC | TRBD2 | TRBV9 | NA | 16 | TRBJ2-5
CASSLASGGSYNSPLHF | TGTGCCAGCAGCTTGGCCTCGGGGGGGTCCTATAATTCACCCCTCCACTTT | NA | TRBV5-4 | NA | 17 | TRBJ1-6
CASSQDKASGGAGEQFF | TGCGCCAGCAGCCAAGATAAAGCTAGCGGGGGGGCCGGCGAGCAGTTCTTC | TRBD2 | TRBV4-1 | few | 17 | TRBJ2-1
CASRHAGVWDTGELFF | TGTGCCAGCAGACATGCGGGGGTGTGGGACACCGGGGAGCTGTTTTTT | TRBD2 | TRBV5-6 | NA | 16 | TRBJ2-2
CASSPLPLTVLPEAFF | TGTGCCAGCAGCCCTCTCCCTTTGACAGTCTTACCTGAAGCTTTCTTT | NA | TRBV3-1/TRBV3-2 | NA | 16 | TRBJ1-1
CASRRLAGGYEQFF | TGTGCCAGTAGAAGACTAGCGGGGGGTTATGAGCAGTTCTTC | TRBD2 | TRBV19 | NA | 14 | TRBJ2-1
CASSRGTSGGDEQFF | TGCGCCAGCAGCCGAGGGACTAGCGGGGGGGATGAGCAGTTCTTC | TRBD2 | TRBV5-1 | once | 15 | TRBJ2-1
CASTSGVNGYTF | TGTGCCAGCACCAGCGGAGTGAATGGCTACACCTTC | NA | TRBV12-3/TRBV12-4 | NA | 12 | TRBJ1-2
CASSVLGLAYNEQFF | TGCGCCAGCAGTGTTTTAGGACTAGCATACAATGAGCAGTTCTTC | TRBD2 | TRBV10-2 | NA | 15 | TRBJ2-1
CASSLGQGGYVTEAFF | TGTGCCAGCAGCTTAGGACAGGGGGGGTACGTCACTGAAGCTTTCTTT | TRBD1 | TRBV11-2 | NA | 16 | TRBJ1-1
CASSYSGVYEQYF | TGTGCCAGCAGTTACTCCGGGGTCTACGAGCAGTACTTC | NA | TRBV6-2/TRBV6-3 | NA | 13 | TRBJ2-7
CASSQPGNTEAFF | TGCGCCAGCAGTCAACCGGGGAACACTGAAGCTTTCTTT | NA | TRBV23-1 | NA | 13 | TRBJ1-1
CASSERAGGNNEQFF | TGCGCCAGCAGTGAGAGGGCGGGGGGAAACAATGAGCAGTTCTTC | TRBD2 | TRBV10-1 | NA | 15 | TRBJ2-1
CASNLQGGASEAFF | TGTGCCAGCAACCTACAGGGTGGAGCGTCTGAAGCTTTCTTT | NA | TRBV6-5 | NA | 14 | TRBJ1-1
CASSQDLRQVTYGYTF | TGCGCCAGCAGCCAAGATCTCCGGCAGGTTACTTATGGCTACACCTTC | NA | TRBV4-3 | NA | 16 | TRBJ1-2
CAISDLQGSLYGYTF | TGTGCCATCAGTGATTTACAGGGATCCCTCTATGGCTACACCTTC | NA | TRBV10-3 | NA | 15 | TRBJ1-2
CASSRDRVNGYTF | TGTGCCAGCAGCCGAGACAGGGTGAATGGCTACACCTTC | TRBD1 | TRBV7-3 | NA | 13 | TRBJ1-2
CASSPGGVPYGYTF | TGTGCCAGCTCCCCGGGGGGGGTCCCCTATGGCTACACCTTC | NA | TRBV2 | NA | 14 | TRBJ1-2
CASSDVAGNNYGYTF | TGTGCCAGCAGTGACGTGGCAGGGAATAACTATGGCTACACCTTC | NA | TRBV6-1 | NA | 15 | TRBJ1-2
CANPGVFF | TGCGCCAACCCAGGCGTTTTTTTT | NA | TRBV10-1 | NA | 8 | TRBJ1-1
CASSLVSGGFDTIYF | TGCGCCAGCAGCTTGGTATCCGGCGGGTTCGACACCATATATTTT | NA | TRBV5-1 | NA | 15 | TRBJ1-3
CASSLPGQNTEAFF | TGTGCCAGCAGCCTTCCGGGACAGAACACTGAAGCTTTCTTT | NA | TRBV3-1/TRBV3-2 | once | 14 | TRBJ1-1